This entry concerns a single T cell receptor (beta chain). Its target is unknown. The record originates from a study of CD4+ T cells in melanoma. Germline CDR1 SEHNR, CDR2 FQNEAQ (reference sequence). The CDR3 is 15 amino acids. V was clipped by 1 base and J by 6 bases, with 15 bases between them. Study-level points and caveats: Reportedly, melanoma neoantigen-specific CD4+ T cells showed varied differentiation states. A reported correlation linked neoantigen-specific CD4+ T cells to CD8+, macrophage and B cell function.

The data were produced by immunoSEQ multiplex PCR, yet TCRdb's version contains in-frame clones alone and is incomplete. The sample includes about 120,000 clones, about 90% of them seen just once. The clonotype was recovered from a human donor with melanoma. The V gene is TRBV7-9, the J gene TRBJ1-2; D gene uncertain. Sequencing was performed on peripheral blood. CDR3 protein: CASSLDSTRRDGYTF. In DNA, the CDR3 is TGTGCCAGCAGCTTAGATAGTACCCGCCGGGATGGCTACACCTTC.